The entry below gives a single T cell receptor (beta chain) sequence along with its context. Its antigen is not known. These data belong to a study of Graves' ophthalmopathy and Graves' hyperthyroidism. General study points: Prediction of ophthalmopathy progression reached roughly 68% sensitivity and approximately 74% specificity.

Trimming took off 2 bases at V and 10 bases at J, with 18 bases between the two ends. Germline CDR1 SGHTA, CDR2 FQGNSA. The CDR3 covers 15 residues. From RNA, the CDR3 regions of TCR beta chains were amplified and sequenced. First-round RT-PCR relied on HTBI primers, and a second-round multiplex PCR came next. One entry per CDR3 protein results from TCRdb running MiXCR on the multiplex PCR reads. The sample lists about 740,000 distinct CDR3 sequences, 40% seen once, with roughly 45% in the top ten. The receptor was isolated from an adult man with Graves' ophthalmopathy. The chain couples TRBV7-2 to TRBJ2-1; TRBD2 might be the D (6 bases). Sequencing was carried out using peripheral blood. Here the CDR3 reads CASSLPARGVLEQFF. For the CDR3, the DNA is TGTGCCAGCAGCTTACCGGCGCGCGGGGTCCTCGAGCAGTTCTTC.